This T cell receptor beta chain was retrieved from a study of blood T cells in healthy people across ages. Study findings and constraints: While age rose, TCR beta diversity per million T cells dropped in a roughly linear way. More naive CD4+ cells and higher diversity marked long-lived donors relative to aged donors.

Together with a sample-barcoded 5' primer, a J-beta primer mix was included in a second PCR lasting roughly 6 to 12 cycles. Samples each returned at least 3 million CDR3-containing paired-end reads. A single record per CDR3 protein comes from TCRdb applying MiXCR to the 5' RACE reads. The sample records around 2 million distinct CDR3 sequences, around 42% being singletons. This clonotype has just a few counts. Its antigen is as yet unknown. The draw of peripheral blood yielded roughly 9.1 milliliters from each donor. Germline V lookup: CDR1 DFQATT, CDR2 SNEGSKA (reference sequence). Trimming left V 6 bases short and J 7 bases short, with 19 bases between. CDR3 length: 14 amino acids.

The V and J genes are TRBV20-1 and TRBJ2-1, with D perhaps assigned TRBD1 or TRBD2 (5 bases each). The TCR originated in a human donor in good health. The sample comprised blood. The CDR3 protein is CSAIISYGTNEQFF. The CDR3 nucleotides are TGCAGTGCCATAATATCCTATGGGACGAATGAGCAGTTCTTC.